This T cell receptor beta chain was observed in a study of T cell responses to AZD1222 COVID-19 vaccine. Study background: Pooled samples include second doses given at about 4 or 12 weeks. Study conclusions and caveats: Donors in the cohort were predominantly white British and more often female, and clonal diversity was possibly underestimated. In all cases, repertoires were sampled only after the peak T cell response.

On this clone itself: Its antigen remains unknown.

This CDR3 has 13 residues. V was trimmed by 5 bases and J by 2 bases, leaving 10 bases between them. Data came from immunoSEQ multiplex PCR; TCRdb stores just in-frame clones and leaves some out. This table has approximately 120,000 clones, around 92% appearing once. The TCR sequence derives from an adult in good health. The genes are TRBV12-3 or TRBV12-4 and TRBJ2-7; D may be TRBD1 (6 bases). Sequencing used peripheral blood, obtained on day 0 of AZD1222 vaccination. The CDR3 loop reads CASSPTGTYEQYF. DNA for the CDR3: TGTGCCAGCAGTCCCACAGGGACCTACGAGCAGTACTTC.